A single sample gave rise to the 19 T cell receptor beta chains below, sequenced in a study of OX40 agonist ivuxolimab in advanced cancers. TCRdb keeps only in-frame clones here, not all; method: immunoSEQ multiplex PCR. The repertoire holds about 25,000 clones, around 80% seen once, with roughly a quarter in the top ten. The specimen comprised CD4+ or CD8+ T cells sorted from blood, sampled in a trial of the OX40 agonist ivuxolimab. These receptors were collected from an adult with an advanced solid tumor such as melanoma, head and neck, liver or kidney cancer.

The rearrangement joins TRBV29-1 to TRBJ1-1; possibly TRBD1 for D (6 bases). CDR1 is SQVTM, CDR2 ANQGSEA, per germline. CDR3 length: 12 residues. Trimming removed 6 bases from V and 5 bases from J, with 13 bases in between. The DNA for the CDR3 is TGCAGCGTCCCAGGGGAGTGGACTGAAGCTTTCTTT. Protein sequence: CSVPGEWTEAFF.

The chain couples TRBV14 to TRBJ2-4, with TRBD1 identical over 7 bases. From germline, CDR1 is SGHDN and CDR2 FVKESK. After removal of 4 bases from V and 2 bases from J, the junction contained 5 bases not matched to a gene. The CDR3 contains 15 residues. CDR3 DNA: TGTGCCAGCAGCCCCCGGACAGGATCCAAAAACATTCAGTACTTC. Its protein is CASSPRTGSKNIQYF.

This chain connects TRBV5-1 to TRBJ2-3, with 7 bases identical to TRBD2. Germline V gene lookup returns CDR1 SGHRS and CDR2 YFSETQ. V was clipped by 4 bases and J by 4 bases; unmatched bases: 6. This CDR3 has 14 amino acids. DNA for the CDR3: TGCGCCAGCAGCCCCTTCGCGGGAGCAGATACGCAGTATTTT. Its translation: CASSPFAGADTQYF. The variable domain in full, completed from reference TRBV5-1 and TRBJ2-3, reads KAGVTQTPRYLIKTRGQQVTLSCSPISGHRSVSWYQQTPGQGLQFLFEYFSETQRNKGNFPGRFSGRQFSNSRSEMNVSTLELGDSALYLCASSPFAGADTQYFGPGTRLTVL.

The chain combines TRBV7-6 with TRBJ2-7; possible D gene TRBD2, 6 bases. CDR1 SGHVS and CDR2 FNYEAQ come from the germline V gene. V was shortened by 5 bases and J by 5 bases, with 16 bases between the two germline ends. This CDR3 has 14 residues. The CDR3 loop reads CASSPRLVGDEQYF. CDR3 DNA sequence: TGTGCCAGCAGCCCGAGACTAGTAGGTGACGAGCAGTACTTC.

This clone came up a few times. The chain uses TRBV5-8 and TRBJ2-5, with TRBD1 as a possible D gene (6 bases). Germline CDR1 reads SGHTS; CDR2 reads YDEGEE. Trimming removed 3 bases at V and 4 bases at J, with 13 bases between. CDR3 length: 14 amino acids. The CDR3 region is CASSSQQGTETQYF. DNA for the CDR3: TGTGCCAGCAGCTCTCAACAGGGTACAGAGACCCAGTACTTC. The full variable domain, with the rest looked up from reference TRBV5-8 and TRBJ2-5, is EAGVTQSPTHLIKTRGQQATLRCSPISGHTSVYWYQQALGLGLQFLLWYDEGEERNRGNFPPRFSGRQFPNYSSELNVNALELEDSALYLCASSSQQGTETQYFGPGTRLLVL.

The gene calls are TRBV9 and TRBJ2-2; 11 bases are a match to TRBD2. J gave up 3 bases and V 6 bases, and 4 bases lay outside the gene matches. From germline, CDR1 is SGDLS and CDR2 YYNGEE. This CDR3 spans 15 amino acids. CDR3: CASNPSGGYTGELFF. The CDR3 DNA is TGTGCCAGCAACCCTAGCGGGGGGTACACCGGGGAGCTGTTTTTT. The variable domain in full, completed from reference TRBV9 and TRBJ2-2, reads DSGVTQTPKHLITATGQRVTLRCSPRSGDLSVYWYQQSLDQGLQFLIQYYNGEERAKGNILERFSAQQFPDLHSELNLSSLELGDSALYFCASNPSGGYTGELFFGEGSRLTVL.

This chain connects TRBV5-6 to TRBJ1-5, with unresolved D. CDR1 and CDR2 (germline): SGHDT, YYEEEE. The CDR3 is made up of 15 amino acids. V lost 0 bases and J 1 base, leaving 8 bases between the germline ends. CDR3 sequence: CASSLGGASNQPQHF. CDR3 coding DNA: TGTGCCAGCAGCTTGGGAGGTGCAAGCAATCAGCCCCAGCATTTT.

The CDR3 region is CASSSAGAGNTIYF. CDR3 bases: TGCGCCAGCAGCTCAGCAGGGGCTGGAAACACCATATATTTT. The rearrangement joins TRBV5-1 to TRBJ1-3, with a possible D match to TRBD1 (6 bases). The CDR3 totals 14 residues. Germline V lookup: CDR1 SGHRS, CDR2 YFSETQ. Trimming stripped 3 bases from V and 2 bases from J, with 9 bases between. Complete variable domain (other parts from reference TRBV5-1 and TRBJ1-3): KAGVTQTPRYLIKTRGQQVTLSCSPISGHRSVSWYQQTPGQGLQFLFEYFSETQRNKGNFPGRFSGRQFSNSRSEMNVSTLELGDSALYLCASSSAGAGNTIYFGEGSWLTVV.

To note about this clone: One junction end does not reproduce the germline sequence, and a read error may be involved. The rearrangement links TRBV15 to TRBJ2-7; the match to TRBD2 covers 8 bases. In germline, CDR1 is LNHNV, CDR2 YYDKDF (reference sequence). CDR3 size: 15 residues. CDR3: CATSFPPSGSYERYF. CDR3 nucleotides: TGTGCCACCAGCTTCCCTCCCAGCGGGAGCTACGAGCGGTACTTC.

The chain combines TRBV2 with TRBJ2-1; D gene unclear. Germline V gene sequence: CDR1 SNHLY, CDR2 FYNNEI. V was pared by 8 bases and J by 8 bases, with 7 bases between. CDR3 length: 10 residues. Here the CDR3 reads CASVLDEQFF. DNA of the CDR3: TGTGCCAGCGTTTTGGATGAGCAGTTCTTC. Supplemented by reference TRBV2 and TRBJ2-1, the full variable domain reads EPEVTQTPSHQVTQMGQEVILRCVPISNHLYFYWYRQILGQKVEFLVSFYNNEISEKSEIFDDQFSVERPDGSNFTLKIRSTKLEDSAMYFCASVLDEQFFGPGTRLTVL.

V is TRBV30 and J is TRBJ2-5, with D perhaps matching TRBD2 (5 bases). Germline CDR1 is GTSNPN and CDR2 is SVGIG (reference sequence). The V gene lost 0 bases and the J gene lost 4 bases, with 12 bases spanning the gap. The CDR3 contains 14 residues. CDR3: CAWSVPRTPETQYF. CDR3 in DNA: TGTGCCTGGAGTGTACCTCGGACTCCAGAGACCCAGTACTTC.

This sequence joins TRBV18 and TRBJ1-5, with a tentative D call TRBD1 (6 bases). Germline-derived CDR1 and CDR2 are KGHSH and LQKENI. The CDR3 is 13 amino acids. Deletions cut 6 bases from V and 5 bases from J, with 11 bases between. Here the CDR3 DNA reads TGTGCCAGCTCGACAGGTGGGGATCAGCCCCAGCATTTT. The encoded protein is CASSTGGDQPQHF.

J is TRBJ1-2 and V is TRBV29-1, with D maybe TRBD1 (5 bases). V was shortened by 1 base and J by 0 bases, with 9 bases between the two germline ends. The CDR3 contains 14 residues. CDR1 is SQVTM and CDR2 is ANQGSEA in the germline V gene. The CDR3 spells CSVEATGPNYGYTF. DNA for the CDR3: TGCAGCGTTGAAGCAACGGGACCTAACTATGGCTACACCTTC.

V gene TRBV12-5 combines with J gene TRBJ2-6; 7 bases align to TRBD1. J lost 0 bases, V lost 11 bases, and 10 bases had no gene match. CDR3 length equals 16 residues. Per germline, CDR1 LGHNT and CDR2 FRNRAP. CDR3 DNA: TGTGCTTCAGGGGACAGTTCCCACTCTGGGGCCAACGTCCTGACTTTC. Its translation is CASGDSSHSGANVLTF.

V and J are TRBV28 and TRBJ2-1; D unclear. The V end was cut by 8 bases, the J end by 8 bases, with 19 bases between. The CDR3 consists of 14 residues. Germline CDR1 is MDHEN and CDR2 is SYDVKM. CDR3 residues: CASSPFVPADEQFF. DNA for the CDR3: TGTGCCAGCTCGCCTTTTGTTCCGGCGGATGAGCAGTTCTTC.

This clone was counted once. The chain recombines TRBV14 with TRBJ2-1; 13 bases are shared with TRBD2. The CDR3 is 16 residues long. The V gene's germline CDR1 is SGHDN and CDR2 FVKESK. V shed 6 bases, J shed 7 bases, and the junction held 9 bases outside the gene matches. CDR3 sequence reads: CASRPTSGRDRNEQFF. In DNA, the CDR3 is TGTGCCAGCAGACCAACTAGCGGGAGGGATAGAAATGAGCAGTTCTTC.

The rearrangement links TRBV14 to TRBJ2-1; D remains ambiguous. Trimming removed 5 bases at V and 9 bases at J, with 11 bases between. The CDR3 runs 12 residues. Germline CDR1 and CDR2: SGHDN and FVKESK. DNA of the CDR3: TGTGCCAGCAGCACTCGAGGTCGTGAGCAGTTCTTC. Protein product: CASSTRGREQFF.

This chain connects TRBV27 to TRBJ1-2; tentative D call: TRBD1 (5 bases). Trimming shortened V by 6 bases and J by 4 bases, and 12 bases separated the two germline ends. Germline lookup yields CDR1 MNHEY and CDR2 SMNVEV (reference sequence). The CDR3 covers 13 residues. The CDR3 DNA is TGTGCCAGCAGGACCCAGGGTATCTATGGCTACACCTTC. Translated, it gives CASRTQGIYGYTF.

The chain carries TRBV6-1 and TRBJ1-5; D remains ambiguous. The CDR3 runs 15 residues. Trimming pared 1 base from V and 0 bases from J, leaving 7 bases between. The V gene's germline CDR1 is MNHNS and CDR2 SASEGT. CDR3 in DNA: TGTGCCAGCAGTGAAGGTTGGGTTAGCAATCAGCCCCAGCATTTT. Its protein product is CASSEGWVSNQPQHF.